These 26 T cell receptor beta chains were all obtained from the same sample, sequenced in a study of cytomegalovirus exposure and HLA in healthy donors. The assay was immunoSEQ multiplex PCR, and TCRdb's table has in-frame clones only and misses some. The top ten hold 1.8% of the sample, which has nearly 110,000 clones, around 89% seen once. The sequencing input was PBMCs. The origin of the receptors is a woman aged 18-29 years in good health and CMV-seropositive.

The CDR3 region has the DNA TGTGCCATCAGTGAGGGACAGGGAGCCTACGAGCAGTACGTC. As protein: CAISEGQGAYEQYV. The chain combines TRBV10-3 with TRBJ2-7; 8 bases agree with TRBD1. V was clipped by 2 bases and J by 2 bases; unmatched bases: 2. Germline lookup yields CDR1 ENHRY and CDR2 SYGVKD. The CDR3 has 14 amino acids.

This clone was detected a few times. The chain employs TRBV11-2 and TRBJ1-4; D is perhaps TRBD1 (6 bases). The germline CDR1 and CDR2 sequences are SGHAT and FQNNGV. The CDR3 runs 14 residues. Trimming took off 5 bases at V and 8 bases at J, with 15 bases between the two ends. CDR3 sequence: CASSVREGDEKLFF. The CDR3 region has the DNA TGTGCCAGCAGCGTCAGGGAGGGGGACGAAAAACTGTTTTTT.

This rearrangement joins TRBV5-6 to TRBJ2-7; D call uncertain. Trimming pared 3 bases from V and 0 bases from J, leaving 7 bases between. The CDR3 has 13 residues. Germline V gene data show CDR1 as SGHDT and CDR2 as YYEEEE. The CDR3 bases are TGTGCCAGCAGCTCACTGAGCTCCTACGAGCAGTACTTC. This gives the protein CASSSLSSYEQYF. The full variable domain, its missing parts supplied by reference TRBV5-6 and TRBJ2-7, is DAGVTQSPTHLIKTRGQQVTLRCSPKSGHDTVSWYQQALGQGPQFIFQYYEEEERQRGNFPDRFSGHQFPNYSSELNVNALLLGDSALYLCASSSLSSYEQYFGPGTRLTVT.

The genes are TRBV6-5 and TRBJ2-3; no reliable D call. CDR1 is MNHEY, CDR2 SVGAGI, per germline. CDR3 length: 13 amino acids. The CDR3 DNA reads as TGTGTCTCAGGTACCGGCCGCACAGATACGCAGTATTTT. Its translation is CVSGTGRTDTQYF.

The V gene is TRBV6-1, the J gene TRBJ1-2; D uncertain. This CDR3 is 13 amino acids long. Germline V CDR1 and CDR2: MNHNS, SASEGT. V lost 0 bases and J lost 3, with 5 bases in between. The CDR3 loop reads CASSEAGDYGYTF. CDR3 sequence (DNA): TGTGCCAGCAGTGAAGCGGGCGACTATGGCTACACCTTC.

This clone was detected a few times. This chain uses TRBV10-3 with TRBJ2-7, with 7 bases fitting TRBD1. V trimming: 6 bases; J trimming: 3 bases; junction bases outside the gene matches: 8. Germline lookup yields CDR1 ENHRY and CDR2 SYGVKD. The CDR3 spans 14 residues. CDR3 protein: CAIRRQGEIYEQYF. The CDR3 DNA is TGTGCCATCAGGAGACAGGGAGAGATCTACGAGCAGTACTTC.

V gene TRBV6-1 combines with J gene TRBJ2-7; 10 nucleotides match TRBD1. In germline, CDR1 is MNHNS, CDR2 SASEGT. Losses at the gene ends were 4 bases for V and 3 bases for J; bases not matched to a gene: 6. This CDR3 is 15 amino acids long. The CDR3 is CASSGLGTGVYEQYV. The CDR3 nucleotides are TGTGCCAGCAGTGGTCTAGGGACAGGGGTCTACGAGCAGTACGTC.

The CDR3 region is CASSPKQSDTQYF. CDR3 nucleotides: TGCGCCAGCAGCCCCAAACAGTCAGATACGCAGTATTTT. The rearrangement uses TRBV4-1 and TRBJ2-3, with unresolved D. V dropped 4 bases and J dropped 4 bases, with 9 bases sitting between them. CDR1 is MGHRA and CDR2 is YSYEKL in the germline V gene. The CDR3 length is 13 residues.

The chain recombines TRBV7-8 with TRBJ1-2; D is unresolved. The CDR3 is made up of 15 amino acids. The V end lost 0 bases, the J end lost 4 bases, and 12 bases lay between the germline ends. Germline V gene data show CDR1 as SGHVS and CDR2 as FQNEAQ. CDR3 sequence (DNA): TGTGCCAGCAGCTTAGCGGGGAGGATCCGCTATGGCTACACCTTC. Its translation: CASSLAGRIRYGYTF.

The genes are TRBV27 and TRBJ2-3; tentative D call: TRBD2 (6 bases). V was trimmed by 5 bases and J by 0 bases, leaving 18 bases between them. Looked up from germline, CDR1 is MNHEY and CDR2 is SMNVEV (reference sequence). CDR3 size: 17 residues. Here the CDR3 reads CASSPLRVRGSTDTQYF. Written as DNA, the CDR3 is TGTGCCAGCAGTCCCCTAAGGGTCCGGGGGAGCACAGATACGCAGTATTTT.

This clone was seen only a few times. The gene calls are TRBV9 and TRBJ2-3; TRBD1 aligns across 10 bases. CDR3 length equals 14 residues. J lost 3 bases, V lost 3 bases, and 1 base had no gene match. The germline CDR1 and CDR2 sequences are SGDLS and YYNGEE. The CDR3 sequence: CASSGTGGTDTQYF. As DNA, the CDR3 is TGTGCCAGCAGCGGGACAGGGGGGACAGATACGCAGTATTTT.

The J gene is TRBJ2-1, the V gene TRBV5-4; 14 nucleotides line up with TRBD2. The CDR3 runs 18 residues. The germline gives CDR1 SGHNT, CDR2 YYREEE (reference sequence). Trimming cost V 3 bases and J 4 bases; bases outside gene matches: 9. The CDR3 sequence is CASSSRARLAGGYNEQFF. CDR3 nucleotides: TGTGCCAGCAGCTCCCGCGCCCGACTAGCGGGGGGGTACAATGAGCAGTTCTTC.

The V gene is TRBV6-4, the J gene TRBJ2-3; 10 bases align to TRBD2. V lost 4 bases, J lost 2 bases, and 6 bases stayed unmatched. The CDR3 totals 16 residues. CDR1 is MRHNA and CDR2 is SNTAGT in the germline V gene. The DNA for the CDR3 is TGTGCCAGCAGTGGGGCTAGCGGGGGACACACAGATACGCAGTATTTT. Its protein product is CASSGASGGHTDTQYF.

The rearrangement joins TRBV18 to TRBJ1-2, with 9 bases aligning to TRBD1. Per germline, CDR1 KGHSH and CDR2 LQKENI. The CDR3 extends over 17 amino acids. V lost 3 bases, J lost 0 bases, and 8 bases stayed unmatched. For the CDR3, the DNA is TGTGCCAGCTCACCCGGGACAGGGATTAACACTAACTATGGCTACACCTTC. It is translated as CASSPGTGINTNYGYTF.

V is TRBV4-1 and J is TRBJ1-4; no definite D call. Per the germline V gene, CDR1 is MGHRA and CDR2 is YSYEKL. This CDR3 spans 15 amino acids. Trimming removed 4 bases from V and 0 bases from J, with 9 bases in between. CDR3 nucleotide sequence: TGCGCCAGCAGCCCGTTATTGTCAACTAATGAAAAACTGTTTTTT. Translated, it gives CASSPLLSTNEKLFF.

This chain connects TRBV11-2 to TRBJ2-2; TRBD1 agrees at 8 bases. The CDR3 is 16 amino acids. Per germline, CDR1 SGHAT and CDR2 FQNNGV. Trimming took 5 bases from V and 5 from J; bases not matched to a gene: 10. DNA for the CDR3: TGTGCCAGCAGCCCATACTACGACAGGGGAACCGGGGAGCTGTTTTTT. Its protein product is CASSPYYDRGTGELFF.

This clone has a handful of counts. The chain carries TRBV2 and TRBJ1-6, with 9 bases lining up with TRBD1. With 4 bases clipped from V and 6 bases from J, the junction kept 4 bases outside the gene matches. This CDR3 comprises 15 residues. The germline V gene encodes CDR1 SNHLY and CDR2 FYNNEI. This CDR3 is CASSAAGQGNSPLHF. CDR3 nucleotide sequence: TGTGCCAGCAGTGCCGCGGGACAGGGTAATTCACCCCTCCACTTT.

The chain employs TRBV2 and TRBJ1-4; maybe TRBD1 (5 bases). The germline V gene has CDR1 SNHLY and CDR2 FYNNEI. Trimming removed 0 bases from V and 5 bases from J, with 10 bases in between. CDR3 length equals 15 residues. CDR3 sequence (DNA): TGTGCCAGCAGTGAAGCGCCGCAGGGAAATGAAAAACTGTTTTTT. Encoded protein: CASSEAPQGNEKLFF.

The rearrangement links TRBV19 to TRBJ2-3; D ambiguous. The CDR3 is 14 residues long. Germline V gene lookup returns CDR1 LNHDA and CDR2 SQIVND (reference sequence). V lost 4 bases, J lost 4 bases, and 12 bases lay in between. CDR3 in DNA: TGTGCCAGTAGTAGGGCAGGTGTCCCAGATACGCAGTATTTT. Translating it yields CASSRAGVPDTQYF.

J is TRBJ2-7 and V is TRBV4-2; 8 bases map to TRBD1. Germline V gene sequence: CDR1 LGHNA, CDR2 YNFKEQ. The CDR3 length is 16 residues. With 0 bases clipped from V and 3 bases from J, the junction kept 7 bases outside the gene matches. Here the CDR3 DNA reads TGTGCCAGCAGCCAAGATCCGGGACAGGTACTCTACGAGCAGTACTTC. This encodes CASSQDPGQVLYEQYF.

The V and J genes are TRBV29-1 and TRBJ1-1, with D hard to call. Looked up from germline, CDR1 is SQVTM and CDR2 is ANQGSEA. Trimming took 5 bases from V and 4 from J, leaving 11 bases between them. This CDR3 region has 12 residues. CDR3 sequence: CSVRGFTTEAFF. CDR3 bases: TGCAGCGTTCGAGGGTTTACCACTGAAGCTTTCTTT.

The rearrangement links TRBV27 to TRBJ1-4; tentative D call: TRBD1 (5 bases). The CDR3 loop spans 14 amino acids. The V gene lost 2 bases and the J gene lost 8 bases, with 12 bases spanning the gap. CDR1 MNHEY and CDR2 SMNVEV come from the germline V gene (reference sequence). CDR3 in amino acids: CASSLRAGSEKLFF. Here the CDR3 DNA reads TGTGCCAGCAGTTTAAGGGCAGGGTCGGAAAAACTGTTTTTT.

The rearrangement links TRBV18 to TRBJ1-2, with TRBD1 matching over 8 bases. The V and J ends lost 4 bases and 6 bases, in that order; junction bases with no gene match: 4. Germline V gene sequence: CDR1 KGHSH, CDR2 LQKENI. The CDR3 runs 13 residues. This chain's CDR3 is CASSLDRVDGYTF. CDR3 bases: TGTGCCAGCTCACTGGACAGGGTAGATGGCTACACCTTC.

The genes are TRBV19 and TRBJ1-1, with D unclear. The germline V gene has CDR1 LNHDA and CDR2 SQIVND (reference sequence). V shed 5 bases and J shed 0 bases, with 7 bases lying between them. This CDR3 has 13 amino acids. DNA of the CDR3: TGTGCCAGTAGTTTGGCATTGAACACTGAAGCTTTCTTT. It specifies CASSLALNTEAFF. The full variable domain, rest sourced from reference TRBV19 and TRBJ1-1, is DGGITQSPKYLFRKEGQNVTLSCEQNLNHDAMYWYRQDPGQGLRLIYYSQIVNDFQKGDIAEGYSVSREKKESFPLTVTSAQKNPTAFYLCASSLALNTEAFFGQGTRLTVV.

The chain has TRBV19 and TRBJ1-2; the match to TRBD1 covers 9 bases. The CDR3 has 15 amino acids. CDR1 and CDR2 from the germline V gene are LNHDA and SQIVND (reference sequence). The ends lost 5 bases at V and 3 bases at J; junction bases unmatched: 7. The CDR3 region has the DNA TGTGCCAGTAGTGCGAGGACAGGGGCTGACTATGGCTACACCTTC. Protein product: CASSARTGADYGYTF.

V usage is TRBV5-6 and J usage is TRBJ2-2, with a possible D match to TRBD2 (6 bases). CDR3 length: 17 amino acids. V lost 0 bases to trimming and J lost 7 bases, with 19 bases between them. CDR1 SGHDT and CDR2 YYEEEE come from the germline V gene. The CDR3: CASSLEVGRQPVGELFF. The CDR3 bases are TGTGCCAGCAGCTTGGAAGTAGGGAGGCAACCGGTCGGGGAGCTGTTTTTT.